Shown below are 13 T cell receptor beta chains from a single sample sequenced in a study of tissue T cells after allogeneic stem cell transplantation. Generated by immunoSEQ multiplex PCR, the TCRdb table keeps only in-frame clones and is missing some. Among about 5,000 clones listed, approximately 49% were seen once. The time point was: mouse harvest day 14 after allogeneic transplant. Each mouse received 10^7 T-cell-depleted marrow cells plus 10^6 splenic CD5+ T cells by tail vein. Sequenced material: lymph node tissue. These receptors were collected from a female BALB/c mouse given C57BL/6 T cells with graft-versus-host disease after an allogeneic hematopoietic cell transplant.

With regard to this clone: Gene names are mouse gene names. The read comes to an end 1 residue before the CDR3 does, leaving the germline J gene to fill in the end. This chain links TRBV26 with TRBJ1-1; D perhaps matches TRBD1 (6 bases). Trimming cost V 5 bases and J 1 base, with 8 bases left between them. Germline CDR1 reads KGHPV; CDR2 reads FQNQEV (reference sequence). This CDR3 contains 13 residues. The CDR3: CASSSGQNTEVFF. CDR3 DNA (partial): TGTGCCAGCAGTTCGGGACAAAACACAGAAGTCTTC.

This clone was counted a few times. Genes and germline come from the mouse. Coverage ceases 1 residue before the CDR3 finishes, and the germline J gene fills in the end. This chain connects TRBV3 to TRBJ2-4; no clear D. V gave up 2 bases and J gave up 1 base, with 4 bases separating them. CDR3 length equals 13 residues. From germline, CDR1 is SNHLY and CDR2 FYNGKV (reference sequence). The CDR3 region is CASSLTGQNTLYF. Partial CDR3 DNA: TGTGCCAGCAGCTTAACGGGTCAAAACACCTTGTAC.

Regarding this clone: Gene names denote mouse genes. Sequencing ends 1 residue short of the CDR3 end; the germline J gene provides the rest. The chain joins TRBV13-2 to TRBJ2-3, with 8 bases identical to TRBD2. CDR3 length: 14 residues. With V trimmed by 4 bases and J by 0 bases, 1 base remained unmatched. The V gene's germline CDR1 is NNHNN and CDR2 SYGAGS (reference sequence). CDR3 sequence reads: CASGLGGSAETLYF. CDR3 DNA, as far as it was read: TGTGCCAGCGGTCTGGGGGGTAGTGCAGAAACGCTGTAT.

Points on this clone: The germline and genes are mouse ones. Incomplete CDR3 DNA: TGTGCCTGGAGTCTTGGGGGGGCCGGGGCTGAGCAGTTC. Its translation is CAWSLGGAGAEQF. The whole CDR3 protein reads CAWSLGGAGAEQFF. This chain links TRBV31 with TRBJ2-1; 9 nucleotides agree with TRBD2. Read data end 1 residue before the CDR3 end; the end is taken from the germline J gene. This CDR3 spans 14 amino acids. V gave up 0 bases and J gave up 7 bases; unmatched junction bases: 4. Germline assignment: CDR1 GKSSPN and CDR2 SITVG.

In its sample, this clone was seen a few times. Each gene name is a mouse one. Coverage ceases 1 residue before the CDR3 finishes, and the germline J gene fills in the end. The chain uses TRBV13-2 and TRBJ1-2; weak D call: TRBD1 (5 bases). The CDR3 contains 14 residues. V was clipped by 0 bases and J by 4 bases, with 10 bases between them. Per the germline V gene, CDR1 is NNHNN and CDR2 is SYGAGS (reference sequence). CDR3 sequence: CASGDVRAGSDYTF. The sequenced part of the CDR3 DNA is TGTGCCAGCGGTGATGTCAGGGCGGGCTCCGACTACACC.

The table lists this clone with a few counts. Gene labels here are mouse ones. This CDR3 reads CASSQGRLSYAEQFF. The CDR3 bases that were read are TGTGCCAGCAGCCAAGGTCGGTTGAGCTATGCTGAGCAGTTC. The chain combines TRBV5 with TRBJ2-1; D not certain. The CDR3 extends 1 residue past the end of the read, so its final part is completed from the germline J gene. CDR1 and CDR2 (germline): LGHNA, YNLKQL (reference sequence). The CDR3 spans 15 residues. V lost 1 base and J lost 3, with 10 bases in between.

In the case of this clone: Gene names refer to mouse genes. The read stops 1 residue short of the end of the CDR3; the missing end is completed from the germline J gene. This sequence joins TRBV23 and TRBJ2-2; no DNA check was done on the table's D call, TRBD1. Per germline, CDR1 KGHTA and CDR2 FQNQQP. The CDR3 is 14 residues long. The CDR3 DNA, read in part, is TGCTCCAGCAGTCAAAAACAGAACACCGGGCAGCTCTAC. Translating it yields CSSSQKQNTGQLY. The complete CDR3 protein is CSSSQKQNTGQLYF. Full variable domain (missing parts from reference TRBV23 and TRBJ2-2): DAAVTQKPRYLIKMKGQEAEMKCIPEKGHTAVFWYQQKQSKELKFLIYFQNQQPLDQIDMVKERFSAVCPSSSLCSLGIRTCEAEDSALYLCSSSQKQNTGQLYFGEGSKLTVL.

A note on this clone: Mouse names are used for the genes. The read terminates 1 residue before the CDR3 end, so the remaining end is supplied by the germline J gene. This chain links TRBV26 with TRBJ2-7, with 9 nucleotides matching TRBD2. The CDR3 extends over 14 amino acids. The germline V gene has CDR1 KGHPV and CDR2 FQNQEV (reference sequence). J gave up 6 bases and V 3 bases, and 6 bases lay outside the gene matches. The part of the CDR3 DNA that was read is TGTGCCAGCAGTCTAGACTGGGGGCGCTCTGAACAGTAC. Translating it yields CASSLDWGRSEQY. The entire CDR3 protein reads CASSLDWGRSEQYF.

Only a few counts were recorded for this clone. The listed genes are named as in mouse. With the read ending 1 residue before the CDR3 end, the germline J gene is used to fill in that end. The genes are TRBV13-3 and TRBJ1-4; D not resolved. This CDR3 region has 12 residues. V gave up 1 base and J gave up 6 bases, with 4 bases separating them. Germline-derived CDR1 and CDR2 are NNHDY and SYVADS. The CDR3 bases that were read are TGTGCCAGCAGTGATCCGGACGAAAGATTATTT. Its translation: CASSDPDERLF. The whole CDR3 protein reads CASSDPDERLFF.

Regarding this clone: The gene names here belong to mouse. CDR3 in amino acids: CSSSQSLGGNTLYF. Partial CDR3 DNA: TGCTCCAGCAGTCAATCTCTGGGGGGAAACACCTTGTAC. The V call is TRBV23, the J call TRBJ2-4; no check of the table's D call, TRBD2, against the DNA was made. From the germline J gene comes the end of the CDR3, since the read stops 1 residue before it. CDR3 length: 14 amino acids. The germline CDR1 and CDR2 sequences are KGHTA and FQNQQP.

This clone was seen only a few times. The genes are named according to mouse. The read finishes 1 residue shy of the CDR3 end, and the germline J gene is used to complete it. This chain links TRBV15 with TRBJ2-4, with 8 bases lining up with TRBD2. The CDR3 loop spans 16 amino acids. The J segment lost 1 base and the V segment lost 3 bases, leaving 6 bases of the junction unmatched. CDR1 and CDR2 from the germline V gene are SGHND and FRSKSL. CDR3 bases read: TGTGCCAGCAGTTTGCGGCTGGGGGGAGGTCAAAACACCTTGTAC. Encoded protein: CASSLRLGGGQNTLY. In full, the CDR3 is CASSLRLGGGQNTLYF.

With respect to this clone: Mouse gene names apply. The read ends 1 residue early relative to the CDR3; the germline J gene fills the gap. The genes are TRBV13-1 and TRBJ2-7; 7 bases agree with TRBD2. V lost 5 bases to trimming and J lost 0 bases; unmatched junction nucleotides: 5. There are 14 residues in the CDR3. Germline V gene data show CDR1 as NSHNY and CDR2 as SYGAGN. The CDR3 sequence: CASSPDWNSYEQYF. The covered CDR3 bases are TGTGCCAGCAGCCCGGACTGGAACTCCTATGAACAGTAC.

A note on this clone: All gene names here are mouse names. The sequence runs out 1 residue before the end of the CDR3; the remainder is reconstructed from the germline J gene. The gene calls are TRBV3 and TRBJ2-4, with D perhaps being TRBD1 or TRBD2 (5 bases each). The length of the CDR3 is 13 residues. The germline V and J ends were trimmed by 1 base and 6 bases, with 8 bases remaining between them. Germline CDR1 SNHLY, CDR2 FYNGKV (reference sequence). CDR3 sequence reads: CASSLVGDNTLYF. The sequenced CDR3 bases are TGTGCCAGCAGCTTAGTCGGGGACAACACCTTGTAC.